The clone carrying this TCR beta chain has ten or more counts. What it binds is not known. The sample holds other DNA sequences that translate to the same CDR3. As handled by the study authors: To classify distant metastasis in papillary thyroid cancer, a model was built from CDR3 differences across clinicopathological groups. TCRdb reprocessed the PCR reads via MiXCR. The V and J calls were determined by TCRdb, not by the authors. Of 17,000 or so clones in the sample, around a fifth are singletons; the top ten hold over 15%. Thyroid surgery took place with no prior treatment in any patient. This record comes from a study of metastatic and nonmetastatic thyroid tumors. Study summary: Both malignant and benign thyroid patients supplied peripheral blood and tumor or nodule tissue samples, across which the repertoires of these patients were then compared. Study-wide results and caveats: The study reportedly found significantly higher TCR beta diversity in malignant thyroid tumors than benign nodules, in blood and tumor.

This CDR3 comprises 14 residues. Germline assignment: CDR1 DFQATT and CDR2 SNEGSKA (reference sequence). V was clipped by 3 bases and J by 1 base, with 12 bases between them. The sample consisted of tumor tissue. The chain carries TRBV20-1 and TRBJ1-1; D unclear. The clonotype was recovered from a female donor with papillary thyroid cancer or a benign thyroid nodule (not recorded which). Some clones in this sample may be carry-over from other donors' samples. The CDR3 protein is CSASIHRGNTEAFF. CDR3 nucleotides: TGCAGTGCTAGTATTCACCGGGGGAACACTGAAGCTTTCTTT.